This entry is about one T cell receptor beta chain. The record originates from a study of patients and donors after allogeneic stem cell transplantation. From the RT-PCR reads, TCRdb called clonotypes with MiXCR, one entry per CDR3 protein. The table lists more than 850,000 distinct CDR3 sequences, over 15% of them singletons. The CDR3 has 17 residues. Per germline, CDR1 SEHNR and CDR2 FQNEAQ (reference sequence). The trim removed 5 bases at V and 8 bases at J, leaving 13 bases unmatched. The material sequenced was blood, either unsorted or a sorted T cell fraction (not recorded which). The chain carries TRBV7-9 and TRBJ2-1; 12 nucleotides align to TRBD2. The sequence was collected from a human donor who was either an allogeneic HSCT recipient or a stem cell or donor lymphocyte infusion donor (not recorded which). It is not recorded whose cells these are; they may come from a transplant donor. CDR3 bases: TGTGCCAGCAGCCCGAAGGGGCGACTAGCGGGGGTTCATGAGCAGTTCTTC. It yields the protein CASSPKGRLAGVHEQFF.